A single sample gave rise to the 22 T cell receptor beta chains below, sequenced in a study of regulatory T cells in long-lasting Graves disease. Indicated time point: newly diagnosed GD, antithyroid drugs for less than 3 months. The TCR library was prepared using RNA isolated from PBMCs. Construction of TCR beta libraries relied on iRepertoire HTBI primers and on Arm-PCR targeting CDR3 regions. TCRdb processed the multiplex PCR reads anew with MiXCR; each CDR3 protein has one entry. In the table there are roughly 400,000 distinct CDR3 sequences, approximately 16% of which are singletons. The same sample was also used in a study of T cells in Graves' hyperthyroidism and ophthalmopathy.

Sequencing was performed on peripheral blood mononuclear cells (PBMCs), taken at new diagnosis, from a patient treated with antithyroid drugs. The receptors here all came from a woman between 35 and 50 years old with Graves disease.

The V gene is TRBV12-3 or TRBV12-4, the J gene TRBJ2-1; 9 bases are a match to TRBD2. The V gene end was trimmed by 6 bases and the J gene end by 5 bases; junction bases not matched to a gene: 5. CDR3 length: 14 amino acids. For the CDR3, the DNA is TGTGCCAGCAGGAGTAGCGGGAGAGACAATGAGCAGTTCTTC. It codes for CASRSSGRDNEQFF.

This clonotype was observed a handful of times. CDR3 protein: CAISESGTSGTEQFF. The CDR3 DNA is TGTGCCATCAGTGAATCCGGGACTAGCGGGACGGAGCAGTTCTTC. V gene TRBV10-3 combines with J gene TRBJ2-1, with 13 bases that match TRBD2. After removal of 3 bases from V and 10 bases from J, the junction contained 6 bases not matched to a gene. The CDR3 extends over 15 amino acids. Per germline, CDR1 ENHRY and CDR2 SYGVKD.

In regard to this clonotype: Since a much larger clone is just one base distant, this may be a read error. Likely a read error: the CDR3 ends without its conserved phenylalanine or tryptophan. The chain links TRBV7-8 to TRBJ2-3; TRBD1 matches at 7 bases. V shed 5 bases, J shed 1 base, and the junction held 6 bases outside the gene matches. The CDR3 is 15 amino acids. In germline, CDR1 is SGHVS, CDR2 FQNEAQ. The CDR3 nucleotides are TGTGCCAGCAGCCCAACAGGGGATGGCACAGATACGCAGTATCTT. Translating it yields CASSPTGDGTDTQYL.

The rearrangement links TRBV5-6 to TRBJ2-3, with 8 bases matching TRBD1. The CDR3 totals 14 residues. CDR1 and CDR2 from the germline V gene are SGHDT and YYEEEE. V gave up 6 bases and J gave up 5 bases; unmatched junction bases: 8. CDR3 region: CASTRTGIEDTQYF. The CDR3 DNA follows: TGTGCCAGCACCCGGACAGGGATTGAAGATACGCAGTATTTT.

This clonotype was seen many times. The V call is TRBV29-1, the J call TRBJ1-1, with 7 bases lining up with TRBD1. The germline V gene encodes CDR1 SQVTM and CDR2 ANQGSEA. This CDR3 has 14 amino acids. The trim removed 8 bases at V and 2 bases at J, leaving 11 bases unmatched. The CDR3 here is CSTDRQGENTEAFF. The CDR3 DNA reads TGCAGCACTGACAGACAGGGCGAAAACACTGAAGCTTTCTTT.

About this clonotype: A read error is possible here, since a much larger clone lies one base away. The chain carries TRBV30 and TRBJ2-7; 7 bases are a match to TRBD1. There are 12 residues in the CDR3. Germline loops: CDR1 GTSNPN, CDR2 SVGIG (reference sequence). CDR3 sequence (DNA): TGTGCCTGGACAGGGGGTTCCTACGAGCAGTGCTTC. Translated: CAWTGGSYEQCF.

Note on this clonotype: This sequence may be a read error, since a much larger clone differs from it by one base. The chain joins TRBV11-3 to TRBJ2-7, with a possible D match to TRBD2 (5 bases). The CDR3 has 15 amino acids. Germline V CDR1 and CDR2: SGHNT, YENEEA. CDR3 in amino acids: CVSSFGDDLTYEQYF. CDR3 nucleotide sequence: TGTGTCAGCAGCTTCGGGGATGACCTTACCTACGAGCAGTACTTC.

Remarks on this clonotype: Compared with germline, one end of the junction differs, possibly owing to a read error. V gene TRBV5-1 combines with J gene TRBJ1-4; no reliable D call. Germline V gene sequence: CDR1 SGHRS, CDR2 YFSETQ. This CDR3 contains 14 residues. The CDR3 DNA sequence: TGTGCCAGCAGCGCCCGGCCCCCTAATGAAAAACTGTTTTTT. Its translation: CASSARPPNEKLFF.

At least ten counts were recorded for this clonotype. This rearrangement joins TRBV28 to TRBJ2-1, with unresolved D. CDR1 and CDR2 (germline): MDHEN, SYDVKM. V was trimmed by 3 bases and J by 6 bases, leaving 6 bases between them. The CDR3 extends over 12 amino acids. The DNA of the CDR3 is TGTGCCAGCAGTTTGCGTTTCAATGAGCAGTTCTTC. Protein sequence: CASSLRFNEQFF.

Turning to this clonotype: Being one base from a much bigger clone, this may be a read error. The rearrangement uses TRBV20-1 and TRBJ2-7, with 9 bases that match TRBD1. The CDR3 runs 11 residues. CDR1 DFQATT and CDR2 SNEGSKA come from the germline V gene (reference sequence). The CDR3 loop is CSSGQGSEQYF. DNA for the CDR3: TGCAGCTCCGGACAGGGGAGCGAGCAGTACTTC.

This clonotype was counted a few times. The V call is TRBV11-2, the J call TRBJ2-3, with 8 bases that match TRBD2. V gave up 5 bases and J gave up 7 bases; unmatched junction bases: 8. CDR1 is SGHAT, CDR2 FQNNGV, per germline. The length of the CDR3 is 14 residues. In DNA form, the CDR3 reads TGTGCCAGCAGCCCGGGGGGGAGGGCAAATACGCAGTATTTT. Translating it yields CASSPGGRANTQYF.

A remark on this clonotype: A read error is possible here, since a much larger clone lies one base away. The V gene is TRBV6-2 or TRBV6-3, the J gene TRBJ2-5; D may be TRBD1 or TRBD2 (5 bases each). Looked up from germline, CDR1 is MNHEY and CDR2 is SVGEGT. The CDR3 covers 14 residues. The CDR3 DNA follows: TGTGCCAGCGGACTTACAGGAGCCCAAGAGGCCCAGTACTTC. Amino acids: CASGLTGAQEAQYF.

The chain employs TRBV4-1 and TRBJ2-5; D ambiguous. Germline V lookup: CDR1 MGHRA, CDR2 YSYEKL. Trimming shortened V by 0 bases and J by 0 bases, and 14 bases separated the two germline ends. The CDR3 length is 17 residues. CDR3 in amino acids: CASSQDLGRLDQETQYF. Here the CDR3 DNA reads TGCGCCAGCAGCCAAGATCTAGGCAGGTTAGACCAAGAGACCCAGTACTTC.

This clonotype was observed a handful of times. The genes are TRBV18 and TRBJ2-1, with 8 bases that match TRBD1. The V segment lost 10 bases and the J segment 7 bases; nucleotides outside the gene matches: 12. CDR3 length equals 14 residues. CDR1 is KGHSH and CDR2 is LQKENI in the germline V gene. CDR3 amino acids: CATVPGQGANEQFF. The DNA for the CDR3 is TGTGCCACCGTCCCTGGGCAGGGGGCGAATGAGCAGTTCTTC. Drawing the rest from reference TRBV18 and TRBJ2-1, the complete variable domain is NAGVMQNPRHLVRRRGQEARLRCSPMKGHSHVYWYRQLPEEGLKFMVYLQKENIIDESGMPKERFSAEFPKEGPSILRIQQVVRGDSAAYFCATVPGQGANEQFFGPGTRLTVL.

At least ten counts were recorded for this clonotype. V is TRBV11-3 and J is TRBJ2-1; 9 nucleotides align to TRBD2. V gave up 5 bases and J gave up 1 base; unmatched junction bases: 9. Germline CDR1 SGHNT, CDR2 YENEEA. The CDR3 is made up of 17 amino acids. This CDR3 is CASSPRRAGGSYNEQFF. The CDR3, as DNA: TGTGCCAGCAGCCCGAGAAGGGCGGGAGGGTCCTACAATGAGCAGTTCTTC.

The sample holds one count of this clonotype. Since a much larger clone is just one base distant, this may be a read error. J is TRBJ2-5 and V is TRBV7-7; D is perhaps TRBD2 (6 bases). The J call may be in error: the DNA end matches TRBJ2-1 better. Germline CDR1 and CDR2: SSHAT and FNYEAQ (reference sequence). CDR3 length: 17 residues. This chain's CDR3 is CASSPKTGVGSYNEQFF. The DNA of the CDR3 is TGTGCTAGCAGCCCTAAAACGGGAGTGGGCTCCTACAATGAGCAGTTCTTC.

This clonotype was observed at least ten times. The chain joins TRBV12-3 or TRBV12-4 to TRBJ2-1; D remains ambiguous. The CDR3 runs 16 residues. Trimming removed 2 bases at V and 8 bases at J, with 19 bases between. CDR3 loop: CASSLNGPPLMDEQFF. In nucleotides, the CDR3 is TGTGCCAGCAGTTTAAATGGGCCGCCTCTGATGGATGAGCAGTTCTTC.

This clonotype was detected ten times or more. The chain joins TRBV12-3 or TRBV12-4 to TRBJ2-2, with a possible D match to TRBD2 (7 bases). V was clipped by 6 bases and J by 6 bases, with 20 bases between them. This CDR3 spans 16 amino acids. The CDR3 DNA is TGTGCCAGCAGCAACAGGGAGGCGGGAGTTCCCGGGGAGCTGTTTTTT. Encoded protein: CASSNREAGVPGELFF.

The CDR3 reads CAISESETAQSNTIYF. The DNA of the CDR3 is TGTGCCATCAGTGAGTCGGAGACAGCCCAATCGAACACCATATATTTT. This chain links TRBV10-3 with TRBJ1-3; D is possibly TRBD1 (5 bases). V was cut by 0 bases and J by 7 bases, with 16 bases left in between. The CDR3 runs 16 residues. Germline V gene sequence: CDR1 ENHRY, CDR2 SYGVKD.

This clonotype has just a few counts. The V gene is TRBV10-3, the J gene TRBJ1-2, with D maybe TRBD1 (5 bases). Germline V gene data show CDR1 as ENHRY and CDR2 as SYGVKD. The V and J ends lost 0 bases and 6 bases respectively, with 14 bases between them. The CDR3 spans 15 residues. Written as DNA, the CDR3 is TGTGCCATCAGTGAGTCGAGGGGATCGGGCAATGGCTACACCTTC. Translating it yields CAISESRGSGNGYTF.

For this clonotype: This clone may be a read error of a much larger clone one base away. The rearrangement links TRBV29-1 to TRBJ2-5, with 8 bases lining up with TRBD2. The CDR3 runs 14 residues. The germline V gene has CDR1 SQVTM and CDR2 ANQGSEA. The DNA for the CDR3 is TGCGGCTCGGGGGGGTGGGGGCTACAAGAGACCCAGTACTTC. It codes for CGSGGWGLQETQYF.

This clonotype has a handful of counts. Possible read error: a much larger clone is one base away. The chain has TRBV27 and TRBJ2-7; possible D gene TRBD2, 5 bases. The CDR3 loop spans 16 amino acids. V shed 5 bases and J shed 2 bases, with 19 bases lying between them. Germline CDR1 is MNHEY and CDR2 is SMNVEV (reference sequence). The CDR3 reads CASSPETGIGTYEQYF. The DNA for the CDR3 is TGTGCCAGCAGTCCGGAGACCGGGATAGGGACCTACGAGCAGTACTTC.